These 3 T cell receptor beta chains came from one sample sequenced in a study of cytomegalovirus exposure and HLA in healthy donors. PCR used 60 Vbeta primers and 13 Jbeta primers. Sequenced by immunoSEQ multiplex PCR; TCRdb stores in-frame clones only, minus some. The table records 160,000 or so clones, about 69% of them present only once. The specimen was PBMCs. These receptors all come from a human donor in good health.

The chain combines TRBV15 with TRBJ1-6, with D possibly matching TRBD1 (5 bases). The CDR3 has 18 residues. Germline CDR1 and CDR2: LNHNV and YYDKDF (reference sequence). V was trimmed by 3 bases and J by 6 bases, leaving 21 bases between them. CDR3 in amino acids: CATSSTTAEDNLNSPLHF. The CDR3 DNA reads TGTGCCACCAGCAGCACCACCGCAGAGGACAATCTTAATTCACCCCTCCACTTT. Together with reference TRBV15 and TRBJ1-6, the CDR3 gives the full variable domain: DAMVIQNPRYQVTQFGKPVTLSCSQTLNHNVMYWYQQKSSQAPKLLFHYYDKDFNNEADTPDNFQSRRPNTSFCFLDIRSPGLGDTAMYLCATSSTTAEDNLNSPLHFGNGTRLTVT.

The chain uses TRBV7-6 and TRBJ2-7; 11 nucleotides agree with TRBD2. The CDR3 extends over 15 amino acids. J gave up 2 bases and V 2 bases, and 2 bases lay outside the gene matches. Germline CDR1 reads SGHVS; CDR2 reads FNYEAQ. CDR3 loop: CASSLLAGGTYEQYF. Here the CDR3 DNA reads TGTGCCAGCAGCTTACTAGCGGGGGGTACCTACGAGCAGTACTTC.

This sequence joins TRBV4-1 and TRBJ1-2; D ambiguous. V was pared by 0 bases and J by 4 bases, with 6 bases between. The length of the CDR3 is 13 residues. In germline, CDR1 is MGHRA, CDR2 YSYEKL. This chain's CDR3 is CASSQDIGYGYTF. CDR3 nucleotides: TGCGCCAGCAGCCAAGATATCGGCTATGGCTACACCTTC.